These 4 T cell receptor beta chains came from one sample sequenced in a study of blood T cell repertoires in COVID-19. The repertoire was sequenced with immunoSEQ multiplex PCR; TCRdb's copy has only in-frame clones and lacks some. Of 130,000 to 150,000 clones in the sample, approximately 87% were seen once. The sequencing input was peripheral blood. The receptors were gathered from a woman aged 45-65 years with active or convalescent COVID-19.

The chain uses TRBV7-6 and TRBJ2-1, with 12 bases aligning to TRBD2. V shed 5 bases, J shed 3 bases, and the junction held 5 bases outside the gene matches. Per germline, CDR1 SGHVS and CDR2 FNYEAQ. CDR3 length: 16 amino acids. DNA for the CDR3: TGTGCCAGCAGCCAACCACTAGCGGGGGGCTACAATGAGCAGTTCTTC. Amino acids: CASSQPLAGGYNEQFF.

The chain carries TRBV24-1 and TRBJ1-6; D is perhaps TRBD1 (5 bases). This CDR3 is built from 12 residues. The germline CDR1 and CDR2 sequences are KGHDR and SFDVKD. The V end was cut by 7 bases, the J end by 7 bases, with 7 bases between. This CDR3 is CATSQGNSPLHF. The DNA for the CDR3 is TGTGCCACCAGCCAGGGCAATTCACCCCTCCACTTT.

The V and J genes are TRBV7-2 and TRBJ2-1, with 8 nucleotides matching TRBD2. V shed 3 bases and J 8 bases; nucleotides not matched to a gene: 9. The CDR3 runs to 15 residues. CDR1 is SGHTA, CDR2 FQGNSA, per germline. DNA for the CDR3: TGTGCCAGCAGCTTGAAACGGGGGGGCGCTGATGAGCAGTTCTTC. It translates to CASSLKRGGADEQFF.

The chain couples TRBV20-1 to TRBJ1-2, with 7 bases that match TRBD1. V trimming: 4 bases; J trimming: 8 bases; junction bases outside the gene matches: 4. The length of the CDR3 is 11 residues. CDR1 and CDR2 from the germline V gene are DFQATT and SNEGSKA (reference sequence). The CDR3 reads CSAMTGLGYTF. CDR3 nucleotides: TGCAGTGCTATGACAGGGCTCGGCTACACCTTC.